The 22 T cell receptor beta chains below all came from one sample that was sequenced in a study of beta chain features in type 1 diabetes. Of the isolated RNA, all was reverse transcribed, and so the sequenced material was expressed TCRB transcripts. Using immunoSEQ multiplex PCR, the repertoire was profiled, and TCRdb retains in-frame clones only, with some absent. In the table there are about 150,000 clones, roughly 9% of which are singletons. Study conclusions and caveats: The study found moderately but significantly shorter TCRB CDR3s in all four CD4+ subsets of Type 1 diabetes patients.

These receptors are not linked to any known antigen. The sample consisted of central memory CD4+ T cells from blood. These receptors were obtained from a woman in her twenties or thirties with type 1 diabetes.

This chain uses TRBV10-3 with TRBJ1-1; no clear D. Trimming took 6 bases from V and 3 from J, leaving 8 bases between them. CDR1 and CDR2 from the germline V gene are ENHRY and SYGVKD. CDR3 size: 12 residues. The CDR3 region is CAIRIGDTEAFF. The CDR3 DNA sequence: TGTGCCATCAGGATTGGAGACACTGAAGCTTTCTTT.

The sample holds a few counts of this clone. The chain employs TRBV2 and TRBJ1-2, with D perhaps TRBD1 (6 bases). In germline, CDR1 is SNHLY, CDR2 FYNNEI. With 7 bases removed from V and 3 bases from J, the gap between germline ends came to 12 bases. CDR3 size: 13 residues. This chain's CDR3 is CASKEQGDYGYTF. The CDR3 nucleotides read TGTGCCAGCAAGGAACAGGGAGACTATGGCTACACCTTC.

This clone was observed a few times. The rearrangement joins TRBV6-6 to TRBJ2-7, with D possibly being TRBD1 (5 bases). The CDR3 has 15 residues. The germline CDR1 and CDR2 sequences are MNHNY and SVGAGI (reference sequence). V was pared by 6 bases and J by 2 bases, with 17 bases between. CDR3 amino acids: CASSPFGATTYEQYF. The DNA for the CDR3 is TGTGCCAGCAGCCCTTTTGGGGCAACGACCTACGAGCAGTACTTC.

V usage is TRBV5-1 and J usage is TRBJ2-5, with 11 bases matching TRBD2. Germline V gene sequence: CDR1 SGHRS, CDR2 YFSETQ. V was clipped by 4 bases and J by 5 bases; unmatched bases: 7. The CDR3 runs to 15 residues. CDR3 in amino acids: CASSPLAGGGETQYF. The CDR3 nucleotides are TGCGCCAGCAGCCCCCTAGCGGGAGGTGGCGAGACCCAGTACTTC.

This clone was seen a handful of times. This sequence joins TRBV7-2 and TRBJ2-1, with 11 bases matching TRBD2. V lost 0 bases to trimming and J lost 7 bases; unmatched junction nucleotides: 11. The CDR3 has 18 residues. CDR1 and CDR2 (germline): SGHTA, FQGNSA. The CDR3 DNA sequence: TGTGCCAGCAGCTTAGCGAATCTAGCGGGAGGCCCCGGGAATGAGCAGTTCTTC. Translated, it gives CASSLANLAGGPGNEQFF.

This clone was recorded a few times. J is TRBJ2-7 and V is TRBV7-9; tentatively, D is TRBD1 (5 bases). The CDR3 runs 12 residues. V was trimmed by 4 bases and J by 4 bases, leaving 8 bases between them. From germline, CDR1 is SEHNR and CDR2 FQNEAQ (reference sequence). CDR3 in amino acids: CASSWGGYEQYF. CDR3 nucleotides: TGTGCCAGCAGCTGGGGCGGATACGAGCAGTACTTC.

In the case of this clone: The junction shows a germline mismatch at one end, possibly a read error. CDR3 protein: CASSQSSSYNEQFF. As DNA, the CDR3 is TGCGCCAGCAGTCAGTCTAGTTCCTACAATGAGCAGTTCTTC. The J gene is TRBJ2-1, the V gene TRBV10-2, with D hard to call. Germline V CDR1 and CDR2: WSHSY, SAAADI. The CDR3 has 14 amino acids.

The rearrangement uses TRBV6-5 and TRBJ2-1, with 8 bases fitting TRBD2. This CDR3 has 15 amino acids. V was pared by 4 bases and J by 7 bases, with 9 bases of the junction left unmatched. Germline V gene sequence: CDR1 MNHEY, CDR2 SVGAGI. CDR3 protein: CASSSSGTRKNEQFF. DNA of the CDR3: TGTGCCAGCAGTTCTTCCGGGACTAGAAAGAATGAGCAGTTCTTC.

This clone has a handful of counts. The chain uses TRBV29-1 and TRBJ2-2, with 11 bases aligning to TRBD1. Per the germline V gene, CDR1 is SQVTM and CDR2 is ANQGSEA. With 6 bases clipped from V and 4 bases from J, the junction kept 7 bases outside the gene matches. The CDR3 is 15 residues long. In DNA form, the CDR3 reads TGCAGCGTCGACTCCGGGACAGGGGGCACCGGGGAGCTGTTTTTT. This codes for CSVDSGTGGTGELFF.

The table lists this clone with a few counts. This sequence joins TRBV18 and TRBJ2-1, with D unclear. Germline V gene data show CDR1 as KGHSH and CDR2 as LQKENI. The CDR3 loop spans 16 amino acids. V lost 5 bases and J lost 0, with 14 bases in between. The CDR3 here is CASSVNYVGSYNEQFF. The CDR3 region has the DNA TGTGCCAGCTCAGTAAACTACGTAGGCTCCTACAATGAGCAGTTCTTC.

This clone was counted a few times. The chain employs TRBV19 and TRBJ2-1; D perhaps matches TRBD1 (7 bases). V lost 1 base and J 2 bases, leaving 9 bases between the germline ends. This CDR3 comprises 15 residues. The germline V gene has CDR1 LNHDA and CDR2 SQIVND (reference sequence). The CDR3 nucleotides read TGTGCCAGTAGTATAGGCGGGACAGCCTACAATGAGCAGTTCTTC. Encoded protein: CASSIGGTAYNEQFF.

This clone was recorded a few times. This chain links TRBV29-1 with TRBJ2-7, with D perhaps matching TRBD2 (6 bases). V was pared by 6 bases and J by 13 bases, with 19 bases between. The CDR3 loop spans 11 amino acids. The V gene's germline CDR1 is SQVTM and CDR2 ANQGSEA. This CDR3 is CSVTRERRHYF. Here the CDR3 DNA reads TGCAGCGTGACTCGGGAGCGGCGTCACTACTTC.

This clone turned up a few times. This chain connects TRBV4-1 to TRBJ1-2, with 7 bases lining up with TRBD1. Germline lookup yields CDR1 MGHRA and CDR2 YSYEKL. The CDR3 totals 14 residues. V trimming: 0 bases; J trimming: 7 bases; junction bases outside the gene matches: 5. The CDR3 sequence is CASSQETGVGGYTF. In nucleotides, the CDR3 is TGCGCCAGCAGCCAAGAAACAGGGGTTGGTGGCTACACCTTC.

The chain is built from TRBV30 and TRBJ2-3; TRBD2 agrees at 7 bases. Unmatched junction bases numbered 8, after V lost 0 bases and J lost 5 bases. Germline-derived CDR1 and CDR2 are GTSNPN and SVGIG (reference sequence). The CDR3 loop spans 15 amino acids. The CDR3 loop is CAWSVLAGGEDTQYF. The CDR3 nucleotides are TGTGCCTGGAGTGTATTAGCGGGCGGGGAAGATACGCAGTATTTT.

The sample holds one count of this clone. CDR3 nucleotide sequence: TGTGCCAGCAGCCAGGTCCAGGCCTATGGCTACACCTTC. Translation gives CASSQVQAYGYTF. The chain combines TRBV14 with TRBJ1-2, with no clear D. Trimming shortened V by 3 bases and J by 4 bases, and 9 bases separated the two germline ends. This CDR3 contains 13 residues. In germline, CDR1 is SGHDN, CDR2 FVKESK.

This clone has more than one count but fewer than ten. Here the CDR3 DNA reads TGCGCCAGCAGCCCTGGGGGGCTAAGCGGGAGGGGCTACAATGAGCAGTTCTTC. It is translated as CASSPGGLSGRGYNEQFF. The chain carries TRBV4-1 and TRBJ2-1, with 10 positions matching TRBD2. CDR1 MGHRA and CDR2 YSYEKL come from the germline V gene. V gave up 4 bases and J gave up 3 bases; unmatched junction bases: 12. The CDR3 contains 18 residues.

As DNA, the CDR3 is TGCAGCGTTGAAGACCCGTTAGCCAAAAACATTCAGTACTTC. Residues: CSVEDPLAKNIQYF. This chain connects TRBV29-1 to TRBJ2-4; D not certain. Trimming stripped 0 bases from V and 0 bases from J, with 6 bases between. Germline assignment: CDR1 SQVTM and CDR2 ANQGSEA. CDR3 length: 14 residues.

This chain links TRBV11-3 with TRBJ1-2, with a possible D match to TRBD1 (5 bases). In germline, CDR1 is SGHNT, CDR2 YENEEA. V lost 1 base and J lost 3, with 12 bases in between. CDR3 size: 15 residues. CDR3 in amino acids: CASSLVAGGDYGYTF. CDR3 nucleotide sequence: TGTGCCAGCAGCTTAGTAGCCGGGGGGGACTATGGCTACACCTTC.

The chain has TRBV5-1 and TRBJ2-1, with unresolved D. Looked up from germline, CDR1 is SGHRS and CDR2 is YFSETQ. The CDR3 spans 13 residues. Trimming left V 4 bases short and J 4 bases short, with 9 bases between. The CDR3 nucleotides are TGCGCCAGCAGCCAGGATTCATACAATGAGCAGTTCTTC. As protein: CASSQDSYNEQFF.

The rearrangement joins TRBV9 to TRBJ2-6; 9 bases are a match to TRBD1. Trimming removed 4 bases from V and 3 bases from J; junction bases left unmatched: 11. The CDR3 is 18 amino acids. Germline values: CDR1 SGDLS, CDR2 YYNGEE. The CDR3: CASSSRTGASGGANVLTF. CDR3 DNA: TGTGCCAGCAGCTCCCGGACAGGGGCGAGTGGTGGGGCCAACGTCCTGACTTTC.

A few counts support this clone. This chain connects TRBV5-6 to TRBJ2-2, with D perhaps matching TRBD2 (6 bases). This CDR3 has 17 amino acids. Looked up from germline, CDR1 is SGHDT and CDR2 is YYEEEE. V gave up 3 bases and J gave up 0 bases, with 15 bases separating them. This CDR3 is CASSSFSGYTNTGELFF. DNA for the CDR3: TGTGCCAGCAGCTCATTTAGCGGATACACGAACACCGGGGAGCTGTTTTTT.

The rearrangement links TRBV2 to TRBJ1-1, with 8 nucleotides matching TRBD1. The CDR3 runs 13 residues. Per the germline V gene, CDR1 is SNHLY and CDR2 is FYNNEI. The V and J ends lost 7 bases and 5 bases, in that order; junction bases with no gene match: 6. CDR3 nucleotides: TGTGCCAGCATTAAGACAGGGGTTACTGAAGCTTTCTTT. This codes for CASIKTGVTEAFF.